The TCR beta chain under discussion was sequenced for a study of blood T cell repertoires in COVID-19. This CDR3 region has 14 residues. Trimming pared 0 bases from V and 4 bases from J, leaving 8 bases between. Germline CDR1 SGDLS, CDR2 YYNGEE. Clones were sequenced by immunoSEQ multiplex PCR, and TCRdb holds only the in-frame ones, with some missing. The sample includes approximately 140,000 clones, roughly 87% seen only once; the top ten take around 4.6%. The chain carries TRBV9 and TRBJ1-3; D is possibly TRBD1 (6 bases). The TCR sequence derives from a woman aged 55-69 years with active or convalescent COVID-19. The sequenced sample consisted of peripheral blood. The CDR3 protein is CASSVAGAGNTIYF. CDR3 DNA sequence: TGTGCCAGCAGCGTAGCAGGGGCCGGAAACACCATATATTTT. The full variable domain, its missing parts supplied by reference TRBV9 and TRBJ1-3, is DSGVTQTPKHLITATGQRVTLRCSPRSGDLSVYWYQQSLDQGLQFLIQYYNGEERAKGNILERFSAQQFPDLHSELNLSSLELGDSALYFCASSVAGAGNTIYFGEGSWLTVV.